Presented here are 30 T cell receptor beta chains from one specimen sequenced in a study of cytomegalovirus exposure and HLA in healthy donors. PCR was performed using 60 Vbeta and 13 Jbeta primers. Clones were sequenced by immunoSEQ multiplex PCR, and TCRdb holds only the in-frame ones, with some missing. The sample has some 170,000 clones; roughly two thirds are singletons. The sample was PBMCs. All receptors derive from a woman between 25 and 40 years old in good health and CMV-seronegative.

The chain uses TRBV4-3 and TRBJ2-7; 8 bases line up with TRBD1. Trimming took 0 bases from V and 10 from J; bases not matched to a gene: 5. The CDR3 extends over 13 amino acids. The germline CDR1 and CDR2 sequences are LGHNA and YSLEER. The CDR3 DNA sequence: TGCGCCAGCAGCCAAGAAACAGGGGGAAGACAGTACTTC. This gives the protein CASSQETGGRQYF.

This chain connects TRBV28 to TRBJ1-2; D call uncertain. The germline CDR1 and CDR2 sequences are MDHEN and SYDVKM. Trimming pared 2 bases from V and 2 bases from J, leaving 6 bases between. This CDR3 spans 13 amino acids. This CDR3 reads CASSLSTNYGYTF. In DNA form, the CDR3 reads TGTGCCAGCAGTTTAAGCACCAACTATGGCTACACCTTC.

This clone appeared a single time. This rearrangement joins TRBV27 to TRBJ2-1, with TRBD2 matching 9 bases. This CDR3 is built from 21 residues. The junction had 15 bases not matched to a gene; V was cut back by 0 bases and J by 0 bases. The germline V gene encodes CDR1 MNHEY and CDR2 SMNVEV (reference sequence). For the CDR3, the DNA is TGTGCCAGCAGTTTATCGATAACAGCGGGGGGCCTCCTAAGCTCCTACAATGAGCAGTTCTTC. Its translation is CASSLSITAGGLLSSYNEQFF.

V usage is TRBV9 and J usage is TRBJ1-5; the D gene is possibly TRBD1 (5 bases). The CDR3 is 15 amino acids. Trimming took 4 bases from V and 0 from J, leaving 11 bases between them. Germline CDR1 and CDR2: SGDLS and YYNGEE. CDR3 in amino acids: CASSYQGLSNQPQHF. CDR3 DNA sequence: TGTGCCAGCAGCTACCAGGGACTTAGCAATCAGCCCCAGCATTTT.

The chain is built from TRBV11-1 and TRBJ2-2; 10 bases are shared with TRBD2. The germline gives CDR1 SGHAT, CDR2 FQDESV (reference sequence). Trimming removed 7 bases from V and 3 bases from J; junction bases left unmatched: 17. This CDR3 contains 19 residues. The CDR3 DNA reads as TGTGCCAGCACCAGTAGTGGGCTAGCGGGAGAGATCCACACCGGGGAGCTGTTTTTT. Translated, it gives CASTSSGLAGEIHTGELFF.

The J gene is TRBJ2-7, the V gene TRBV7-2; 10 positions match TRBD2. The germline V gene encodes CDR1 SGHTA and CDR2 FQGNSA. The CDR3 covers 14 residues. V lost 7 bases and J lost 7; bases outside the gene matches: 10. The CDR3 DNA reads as TGTGCCAGCACCCCAGCGGGAGGGCCGGGGGAGCAGTACTTC. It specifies CASTPAGGPGEQYF.

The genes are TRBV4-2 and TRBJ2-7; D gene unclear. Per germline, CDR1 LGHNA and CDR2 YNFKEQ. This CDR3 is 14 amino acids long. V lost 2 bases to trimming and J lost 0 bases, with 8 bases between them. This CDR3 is CASSQTVSSYEQYF. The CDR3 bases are TGTGCCAGCAGCCAAACAGTGAGCTCCTACGAGCAGTACTTC.

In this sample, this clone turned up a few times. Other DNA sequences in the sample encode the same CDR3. CDR3 sequence (DNA): TGCAGTGCTTCTAGCGGGGAGACCCAGTACTTC. Translated, it gives CSASSGETQYF. The chain joins TRBV20-1 to TRBJ2-5, with 8 bases identical to TRBD2. The J segment lost 5 bases and the V segment lost 5 bases, leaving 1 base of the junction unmatched. Germline CDR1 and CDR2: DFQATT and SNEGSKA (reference sequence). The CDR3 is made up of 11 amino acids.

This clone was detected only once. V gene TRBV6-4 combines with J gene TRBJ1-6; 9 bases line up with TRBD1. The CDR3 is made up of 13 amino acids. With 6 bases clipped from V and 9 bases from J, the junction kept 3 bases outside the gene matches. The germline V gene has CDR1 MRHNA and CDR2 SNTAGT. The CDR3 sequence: CASSPDRGSPLHF. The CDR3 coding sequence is TGTGCCAGCAGCCCGGACAGGGGTTCACCCCTCCACTTT.

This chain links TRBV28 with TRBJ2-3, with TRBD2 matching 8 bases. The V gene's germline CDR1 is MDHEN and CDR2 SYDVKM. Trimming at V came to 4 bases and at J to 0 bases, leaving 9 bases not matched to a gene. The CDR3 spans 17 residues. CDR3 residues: CASSSSGSLTSTDTQYF. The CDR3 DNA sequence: TGTGCCAGCAGTTCGAGCGGGAGCCTAACTAGCACAGATACGCAGTATTTT.

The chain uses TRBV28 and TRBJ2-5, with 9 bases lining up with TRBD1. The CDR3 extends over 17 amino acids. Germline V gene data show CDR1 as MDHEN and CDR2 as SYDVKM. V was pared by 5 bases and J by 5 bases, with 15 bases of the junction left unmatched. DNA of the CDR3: TGTGCCAGCAGTCCCGGGACAGGGTCTGGACTAGAGGAGACCCAGTACTTC. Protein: CASSPGTGSGLEETQYF.

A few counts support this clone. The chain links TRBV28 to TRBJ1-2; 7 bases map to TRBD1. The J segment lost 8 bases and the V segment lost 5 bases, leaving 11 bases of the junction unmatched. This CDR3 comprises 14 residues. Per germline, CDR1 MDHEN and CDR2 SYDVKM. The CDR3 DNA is TGTGCCAGCAGTGGGGCCGGTGACAGGGACGGCTACACCTTC. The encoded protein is CASSGAGDRDGYTF.

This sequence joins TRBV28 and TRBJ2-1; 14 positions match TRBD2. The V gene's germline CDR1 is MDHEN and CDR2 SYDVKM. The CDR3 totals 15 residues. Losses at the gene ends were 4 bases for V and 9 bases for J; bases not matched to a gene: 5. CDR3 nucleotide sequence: TGTGCCAGCAGTTCGGCGGGACTAGCGGGAGCTGAGCAGTTCTTC. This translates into CASSSAGLAGAEQFF. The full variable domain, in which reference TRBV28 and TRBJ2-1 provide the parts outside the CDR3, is DVKVTQSSRYLVKRTGEKVFLECVQDMDHENMFWYRQDPGLGLRLIYFSYDVKMKEKGDIPEGYSVSREKKERFSLILESASTNQTSMYLCASSSAGLAGAEQFFGPGTRLTVL.

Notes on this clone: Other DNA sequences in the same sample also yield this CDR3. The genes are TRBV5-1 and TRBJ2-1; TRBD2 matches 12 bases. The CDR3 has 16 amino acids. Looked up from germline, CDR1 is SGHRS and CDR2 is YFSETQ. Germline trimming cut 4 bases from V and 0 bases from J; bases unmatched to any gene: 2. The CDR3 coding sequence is TGCGCCAGCAGCCTGACTAGCGGGAGCTCCTACAATGAGCAGTTCTTC. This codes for CASSLTSGSSYNEQFF.

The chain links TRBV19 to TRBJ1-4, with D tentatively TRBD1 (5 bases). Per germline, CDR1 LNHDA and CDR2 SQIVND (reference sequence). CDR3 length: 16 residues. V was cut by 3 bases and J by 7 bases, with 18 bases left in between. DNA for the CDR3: TGTGCCAGTAGTATTGTGGCGGGGGGGTCTGGTGAAAAACTGTTTTTT. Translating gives CASSIVAGGSGEKLFF. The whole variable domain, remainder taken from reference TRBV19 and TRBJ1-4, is DGGITQSPKYLFRKEGQNVTLSCEQNLNHDAMYWYRQDPGQGLRLIYYSQIVNDFQKGDIAEGYSVSREKKESFPLTVTSAQKNPTAFYLCASSIVAGGSGEKLFFGSGTQLSVL.

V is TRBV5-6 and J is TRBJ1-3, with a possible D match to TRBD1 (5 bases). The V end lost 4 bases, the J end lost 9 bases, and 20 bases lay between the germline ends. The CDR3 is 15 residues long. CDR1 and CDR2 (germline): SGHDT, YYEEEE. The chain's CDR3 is CASSQGRARRTTIYF. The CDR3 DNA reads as TGTGCCAGCAGCCAGGGTCGGGCCCGCCGAACCACCATATATTTT.

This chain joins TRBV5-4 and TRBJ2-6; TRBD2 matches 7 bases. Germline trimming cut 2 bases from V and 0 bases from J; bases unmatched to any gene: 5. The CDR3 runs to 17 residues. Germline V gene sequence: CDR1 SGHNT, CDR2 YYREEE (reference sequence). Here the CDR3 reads CASSFGGRSSGANVLTF. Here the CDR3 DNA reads TGTGCCAGCAGCTTCGGGGGGAGGAGCTCTGGGGCCAACGTCCTGACTTTC.

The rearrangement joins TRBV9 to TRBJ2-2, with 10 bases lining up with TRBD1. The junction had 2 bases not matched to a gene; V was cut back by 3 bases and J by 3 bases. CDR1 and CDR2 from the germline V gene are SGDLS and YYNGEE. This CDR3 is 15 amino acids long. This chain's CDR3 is CASSDGQGDTGELFF. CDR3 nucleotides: TGTGCCAGCAGCGATGGACAGGGGGACACCGGGGAGCTGTTTTTT.

The CDR3 region is CASPGTGDNEQYF. DNA of the CDR3: TGTGCCAGTCCCGGGACAGGGGATAACGAGCAGTACTTC. This sequence joins TRBV6-1 and TRBJ2-7; TRBD1 agrees at 10 bases. The trim removed 9 bases at V and 5 bases at J, leaving 7 bases unmatched. CDR1 is MNHNS and CDR2 is SASEGT in the germline V gene. The CDR3 totals 13 residues.

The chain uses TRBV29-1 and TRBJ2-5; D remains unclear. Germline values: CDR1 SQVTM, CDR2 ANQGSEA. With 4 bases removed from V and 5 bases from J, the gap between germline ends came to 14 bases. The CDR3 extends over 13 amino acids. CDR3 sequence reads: CSVVERSVETQYF. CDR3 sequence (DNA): TGCAGCGTTGTGGAGAGGAGTGTCGAGACCCAGTACTTC.

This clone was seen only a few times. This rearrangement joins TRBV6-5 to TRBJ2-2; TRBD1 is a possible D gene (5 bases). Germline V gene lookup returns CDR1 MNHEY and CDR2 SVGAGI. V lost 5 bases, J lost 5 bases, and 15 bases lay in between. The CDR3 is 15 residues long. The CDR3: CASSPDSPWTGELFF. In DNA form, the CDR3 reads TGTGCCAGCAGTCCCGACAGCCCGTGGACCGGGGAGCTGTTTTTT.

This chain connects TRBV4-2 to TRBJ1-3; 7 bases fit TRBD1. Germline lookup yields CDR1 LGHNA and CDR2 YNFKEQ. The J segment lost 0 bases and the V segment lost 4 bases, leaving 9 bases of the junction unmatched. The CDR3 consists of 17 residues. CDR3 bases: TGTGCCAGCAGCCCGAGGGGGCCCGAAGACTCTGGAAACACCATATATTTT. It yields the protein CASSPRGPEDSGNTIYF.

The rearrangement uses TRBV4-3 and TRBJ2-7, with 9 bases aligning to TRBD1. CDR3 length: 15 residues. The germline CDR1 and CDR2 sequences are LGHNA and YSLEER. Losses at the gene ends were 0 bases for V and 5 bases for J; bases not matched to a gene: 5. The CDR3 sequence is CASSQDLGQGNEQYF. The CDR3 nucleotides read TGCGCCAGCAGCCAAGACTTGGGACAGGGCAACGAGCAGTACTTC.

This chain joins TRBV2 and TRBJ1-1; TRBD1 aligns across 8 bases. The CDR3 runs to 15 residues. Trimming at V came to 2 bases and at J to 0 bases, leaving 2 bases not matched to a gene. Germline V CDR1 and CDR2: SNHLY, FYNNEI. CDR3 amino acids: CASSESGGMNTEAFF. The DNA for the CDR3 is TGTGCCAGCAGTGAATCAGGGGGCATGAACACTGAAGCTTTCTTT.

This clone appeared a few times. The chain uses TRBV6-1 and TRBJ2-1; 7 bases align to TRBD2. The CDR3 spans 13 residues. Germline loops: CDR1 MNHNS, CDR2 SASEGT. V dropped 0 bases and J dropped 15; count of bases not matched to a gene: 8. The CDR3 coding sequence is TGTGCCAGCAGTGAAGCGCCAAAGGCTAGCGGGTTCTTC. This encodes CASSEAPKASGFF.

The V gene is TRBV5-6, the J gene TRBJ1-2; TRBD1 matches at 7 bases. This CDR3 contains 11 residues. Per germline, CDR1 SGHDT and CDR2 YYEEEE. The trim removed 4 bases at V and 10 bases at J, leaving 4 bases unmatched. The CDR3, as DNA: TGTGCCAGCAGCGTCGACAGGGTCTACACCTTC. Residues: CASSVDRVYTF.

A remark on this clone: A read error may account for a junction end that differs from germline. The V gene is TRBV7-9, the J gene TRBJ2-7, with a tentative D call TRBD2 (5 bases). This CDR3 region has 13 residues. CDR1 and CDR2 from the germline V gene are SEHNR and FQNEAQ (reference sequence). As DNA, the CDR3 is TGTTCCAGCAGTCTGGTGGAGGTCTACGAGCAGTACTTC. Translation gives CSSSLVEVYEQYF. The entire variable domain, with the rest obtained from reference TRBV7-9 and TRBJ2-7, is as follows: DTGVSQNPRHKITKRGQNVTFRCDPISEHNRLYWYRQTLGQGPEFLTYFQNEAQLEKSRLLSDRFSAERPKGSFSTLEIQRTEQGDSAMYLCSSSLVEVYEQYFGPGTRLTVT.

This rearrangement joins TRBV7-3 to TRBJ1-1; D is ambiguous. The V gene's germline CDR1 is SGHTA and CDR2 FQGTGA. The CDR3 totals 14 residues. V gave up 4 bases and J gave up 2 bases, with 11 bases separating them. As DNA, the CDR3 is TGTGCCAGCAGCTCTACTACATCTAACACTGAAGCTTTCTTT. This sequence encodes CASSSTTSNTEAFF.

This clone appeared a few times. The CDR3 sequence: CASGRDSNQPQHF. Here the CDR3 DNA reads TGTGCCAGCGGGAGGGATAGCAATCAGCCCCAGCATTTT. This chain connects TRBV9 to TRBJ1-5, with D unclear. V shed 7 bases and J shed 0 bases, with 8 bases lying between them. CDR3 length: 13 amino acids. The germline CDR1 and CDR2 sequences are SGDLS and YYNGEE.

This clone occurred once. CDR3 sequence reads: CASSYGRTSPLHF. DNA of the CDR3: TGTGCCAGCAGTTACGGGAGGACCTCACCCCTCCACTTT. The gene calls are TRBV6-5 and TRBJ1-6; no firm D call. V lost 2 bases to trimming and J lost 10 bases, with 9 bases between them. The length of the CDR3 is 13 residues. CDR1 is MNHEY and CDR2 is SVGAGI in the germline V gene.